This TCR beta chain is drawn from a study of Tregs in tolerant kidney transplant recipients. Study-wide background: Related graft donors supplied nonmyeloablative bone marrow transplants, and mixed chimerism was transient. Findings of the study overall: In tolerant patients, donor-specific Tregs outgrew total Tregs, suggesting antigen-driven expansion.

With respect to this clone: Its antigen is not identified.

V lost 4 bases and J lost 1; bases outside the gene matches: 5. The CDR3 is 16 amino acids. Germline V gene data show CDR1 as ENHRY and CDR2 as SYGVKD. Profiling relied on immunoSEQ multiplex PCR, and the TCRdb table lists in-frame clones only, not all of them. Of 70,000 to 95,000 clones listed, around 93% are singletons. CD4+CD25+CD127- Tregs, CD4+CD25- non-Tregs, CD4 and CD8 cells were sorted. Before regulatory T cell sorting, thawed PBMCs rested overnight at 37°C in about 200 IU/ml IL-2. The sequence came from a human donor who received a combined kidney and bone marrow transplant. Sequencing was performed on Tregs from blood, taken before the transplant. The chain is built from TRBV10-3 and TRBJ2-1; 9 nucleotides agree with TRBD1. This CDR3 reads CAISVADRGSYNEQFF. The CDR3 nucleotides are TGTGCCATCAGTGTCGCGGACAGGGGTTCCTACAATGAGCAGTTCTTC.